The present TCR beta chain was sequenced within a study of blood T cell repertoires in COVID-19. Here immunoSEQ multiplex PCR was the method, and the copy in TCRdb shows in-frame clones only, minus some. The table includes around 250,000 clones, about four fifths detected once. The sample was PBMCs or T cells enriched from blood (not recorded which). The clonotype was recovered from a middle-aged man who had been exposed to COVID-19.

CDR3 sequence: CASSLSAGQTFEQFF. The CDR3 DNA is TGTGCCAGCAGCTTATCGGCGGGACAGACGTTTGAGCAGTTCTTC. The J gene is TRBJ2-1, the V gene TRBV7-3, with D possibly TRBD1 on 7 matching bases. V gave up 2 bases and J gave up 9 bases, with 17 bases separating them. The CDR3 runs to 15 residues. The germline CDR1 and CDR2 sequences are SGHTA and FQGTGA.